This TCR beta chain was documented in a study of cytomegalovirus exposure and HLA in healthy donors. For the study at large: The study's early data release held tens of millions of unique TCRs from HLA-typed donors.

About this clone itself: What it binds is unknown.

CDR1 MRHNA and CDR2 SNTAGT come from the germline V gene. With V trimmed by 9 bases and J by 2 bases, 18 bases remained unmatched. This CDR3 region has 17 residues. These donors, healthy bone marrow donors, were studied. The study ran its PCR with 60 Vbeta and 13 Jbeta primers. The table came from immunoSEQ multiplex PCR; TCRdb's copy has only in-frame clones and leaves some out. Seen here are over 150,000 clones, 65% to 80% observed once, and the top ten hold 2.1%. Study results and limitations: In an earlier analysis, about 87% or about 30%: the productive usage of most TCR beta V segments. The study labeled around 160 TCR beta chains cytomegalovirus-associated.

The sequence was obtained from a man aged 35 to 55 in good health and CMV-seronegative. The chain joins TRBV6-4 to TRBJ2-7, with 8 nucleotides matching TRBD1. The sample was PBMCs. The CDR3 sequence is CARTLEREGQATYEQYF. In DNA form, the CDR3 reads TGTGCCAGAACTCTAGAGCGAGAGGGACAGGCCACCTACGAGCAGTACTTC.